The rows below give T cell receptor beta chains drawn from one sample of a study of T cells expressing NK-cell markers. With the 5' RACE reads reprocessed, TCRdb shows one record per CDR3 protein and no DNA. This sample lists 350,000 to 400,000 distinct CDR3 sequences; its ten largest clones have over 8.5%. Specimen: blood T cells: a sorted CD56 or NKG2C T cell subset, CD4+ or CD8+ T cells, or bulk PBMC T cells (not recorded which). Receptors originate from a woman aged 50 to 60 in good health. The CDR3 runs from the conserved cysteine through the conserved F or W.

J: TRBJ2-1; V: TRBV25-1; CDR3: CASSTQGGPSGRFGYNEQFF
J: TRBJ2-1; V: TRBV27; CDR3: CASSLGGRHEQFF
J: TRBJ2-1; V: TRBV7-9; CDR3: CASSSRQGWTYNEQFF
J: TRBJ2-1; V: TRBV7-2; CDR3: CASSPDRPPGLGRNNEQFF
J: TRBJ1-5; V: TRBV4-1; CDR3: CASSLVLGNQPQHF
J: TRBJ2-3; V: TRBV5-5; CDR3: CASKRPLTSGRARWNTDTQYF
J: TRBJ2-1; V: TRBV18; CDR3: CASSPPPVTEQFF
J: TRBJ2-5; V: TRBV20-1; CDR3: CSTPYGRARETQYF
J: TRBJ2-2; V: TRBV10-3; CDR3: CAIRDTTNTGELFF
J: TRBJ1-4; V: TRBV15; CDR3: CATSTGPEKLFF
J: TRBJ2-2; V: TRBV11-3; CDR3: CASSLIDGIGGELFF
J: TRBJ1-1; V: TRBV20-1; CDR3: CSAWSGTGGLRDTEAFF
J: TRBJ2-1; V: TRBV4-1; CDR3: CASSQVSVGLSYNEQFF
J: TRBJ1-2; V: TRBV20-1; CDR3: CSARWQGGGYTF
J: TRBJ2-1; V: TRBV24-1; CDR3: CATSDLSRAGANEQFF